Listed below are T cell receptor beta chains from one sample, sequenced in a study of T-cell reconstitution after alpha-beta-depleted transplantation in children. TCRdb used MiXCR to reprocess the PCR reads, holding one entry per CDR3 protein. The table includes 350,000 to 400,000 distinct CDR3 sequences, roughly 20% detected once. The starting material was PBMCs from the stem cell graft donor, obtained from the stem cell graft. Receptors originate from a human donor who donated a stem cell graft to a child with acute myeloid leukemia. Both conserved end residues are part of each CDR3. A D gene is named only where the DNA matches it firmly. Clone sizes are given selectively: once, few, many, or a class where the clone is expanded.

d_gene	j_gene	abundance	v_gene	CDR3nt	CDR3aa
TRBD1	TRBJ1-5	-	TRBV20-1	TGCTGTGCTAGAGTGGACAGGGGGCTTTGGCAGCCCCAGCATTTT	CCARVDRGLWQPQHF
TRBD2	TRBJ2-3	-	TRBV20-1	TGCAGTGCTAGCCGTCGACTAGCGGTTAGCACAGATACGCAGTATTTT	CSASRRLAVSTDTQYF
-	TRBJ2-3	-	TRBV15	TGTGCCACCAGCAGAGATGCCGGCAATAGAGATACGCAGTATTTT	CATSRDAGNRDTQYF
TRBD2	TRBJ2-1	-	TRBV29-1	TGCAGCGTCGAACTCGGGACTACTGAGCAGTTCTTC	CSVELGTTEQFF
-	TRBJ1-2	-	TRBV27	TGTGCCAGCAGTTTATCGGCCAGCTACTATGGCTACACCTTC	CASSLSASYYGYTF
-	TRBJ2-1	-	TRBV20-1	TGCAGTGCTAGAGATAGGGCGGGGAGGCTCTCCTACAATGAGCAGTTCTTC	CSARDRAGRLSYNEQFF
-	TRBJ2-7	many	TRBV5-1	TGCGCCAGCAGCTTGGGGCAGGAGCCCTACGAGCAGTACTTC	CASSLGQEPYEQYF
-	TRBJ2-2	few	TRBV20-1	TGCAGTGCTAGAGGCGGGCTGGGCACCGGGGAGCTGTTTTTT	CSARGGLGTGELFF
-	TRBJ2-7	-	TRBV27	TGTGCCAGCAGCCTTGGGGCCCCCCACGAGCAGTACTTC	CASSLGAPHEQYF
-	TRBJ2-2	few	TRBV12-3/TRBV12-4	TGTGCCAGCAGTCCCCGACAGGACACCGGGGAGCTGTTTTTT	CASSPRQDTGELFF
-	TRBJ1-2	few	TRBV2	TGTGCCAGCAGCGGCGGGACATATGGCTACACCTTC	CASSGGTYGYTF
-	TRBJ2-7	-	TRBV28	TGTGCCAGCAACTCCCTCGGCTACGAGCAGTACTTC	CASNSLGYEQYF
-	TRBJ2-3	once	TRBV7-9	TGTGCCAGCAGGGGCCGTCTTCAGGGAAGCACAGATACGCAGTATTTT	CASRGRLQGSTDTQYF
TRBD1	TRBJ1-1	few	TRBV5-1	TGCGCCAGCAGCCCTCCACAGGGGCTGGCTTTCTTT	CASSPPQGLAFF
-	TRBJ2-4	few	TRBV6-6	TGTGCCAGCACTCAACCGGACCGGCTCATTCAGTACTTC	CASTQPDRLIQYF
-	TRBJ2-7	-	TRBV4-1	TGCGCCAGCAGCCAAGTTATTAGCGGCGCCTCCTACGAGCAGTACTTC	CASSQVISGASYEQYF
TRBD2	TRBJ2-3	-	TRBV18	TGTGCCAGCTCATGGACTAGCGGGAGAGTCGCAGATACGCAGTATTTT	CASSWTSGRVADTQYF
TRBD1	TRBJ1-3	-	TRBV2	TGTGCCAGCAGAGGGACAGGCAGCTCTGGAAACACCATATATTTT	CASRGTGSSGNTIYF
-	TRBJ1-4	-	TRBV7-9	TGTGCCAGCAGCCCCGGGCCGACAGTAAATGAAAAACTGTTTTTT	CASSPGPTVNEKLFF
-	TRBJ2-3	few	TRBV7-8	TGTGCCAGCAGCCTCGGGTTACTGGATACGCAGTATTTT	CASSLGLLDTQYF
TRBD1	TRBJ1-1	-	TRBV28	TGTGCCAGCAGTTTAGGCAGGGGGGTGAACACTGAAGCTTTCTTT	CASSLGRGVNTEAFF